The 25 T cell receptor beta chains presented below share a single source sample, sequenced in a study of cytomegalovirus exposure and HLA in healthy donors. The repertoire was sequenced with immunoSEQ multiplex PCR; TCRdb's copy has only in-frame clones and lacks some. This sample has 180,000 or so clones, with around nine tenths found just once. Material for sequencing was PBMCs. These receptors all come from a man aged 25-45 years in good health and CMV-seropositive.

The chain couples TRBV11-2 to TRBJ2-1; a possible D gene is TRBD2 (5 bases). Germline CDR1 reads SGHAT; CDR2 reads FQNNGV. V was clipped by 0 bases and J by 8 bases, with 14 bases between them. This CDR3 has 15 amino acids. CDR3 nucleotide sequence: TGTGCCAGCAGCTTAGAACTAGGGTTTATGGATGAGCAGTTCTTC. Residues: CASSLELGFMDEQFF.

The gene calls are TRBV7-2 and TRBJ2-7, with 8 bases lining up with TRBD2. Unmatched junction bases numbered 6, after V lost 4 bases and J lost 7 bases. The germline V gene has CDR1 SGHTA and CDR2 FQGNSA. This CDR3 contains 13 residues. The CDR3 region has the DNA TGTGCCAGCAGCTATCAGCGGGAGAGGGAGCAGTACTTC. Encoded protein: CASSYQREREQYF.

The table lists this clone with a count of one. The chain has TRBV6-5 and TRBJ2-1; possible D gene TRBD1, 5 bases. Germline CDR1 is MNHEY and CDR2 is SVGAGI. V was cut by 8 bases and J by 10 bases, with 12 bases left in between. There are 11 residues in the CDR3. The CDR3 DNA reads as TGTGCCAGCGGCAGGGCAAACGAGCAGTTCTTC. This encodes CASGRANEQFF.

CDR3 region: CASYSGQSTDTQYF. CDR3 coding DNA: TGCGCCAGCTATAGCGGACAAAGCACAGATACGCAGTATTTT. This chain uses TRBV5-1 with TRBJ2-3, with a possible D match to TRBD2 (6 bases). This CDR3 comprises 14 residues. The V and J ends lost 7 bases and 0 bases respectively, with 12 bases between them. Germline V CDR1 and CDR2: SGHRS, YFSETQ.

The V call is TRBV4-1, the J call TRBJ2-7; 7 bases agree with TRBD1. The CDR3 length is 15 residues. V dropped 3 bases and J dropped 2; count of bases not matched to a gene: 7. Germline CDR1 is MGHRA and CDR2 is YSYEKL. CDR3 nucleotides: TGCGCCAGCAGCCAGACCGATACAGGGGCCTACGAGCAGTACTTC. Translated, it gives CASSQTDTGAYEQYF.

This rearrangement joins TRBV2 to TRBJ1-2; tentatively, D is TRBD1 (5 bases). Trimming pared 3 bases from V and 7 bases from J, leaving 18 bases between. The CDR3 is made up of 15 amino acids. Per germline, CDR1 SNHLY and CDR2 FYNNEI. This CDR3 is CASSEGRQTPGGYTF. Here the CDR3 DNA reads TGTGCCAGCAGTGAGGGGCGCCAAACCCCGGGTGGCTACACCTTC.

The chain links TRBV19 to TRBJ2-7; the D gene could be TRBD1 or TRBD2 (5 bases each). Germline V lookup: CDR1 LNHDA, CDR2 SQIVND (reference sequence). Trimming took 6 bases from V and 2 from J, leaving 20 bases between them. The CDR3 contains 16 residues. CDR3 nucleotide sequence: TGTGCCAGTAGCACCAGGCCCTCGGGACGGGCCTACGAGCAGTACTTC. Residues: CASSTRPSGRAYEQYF. Combining the CDR3 with reference TRBV19 and TRBJ2-7 gives the whole variable domain DGGITQSPKYLFRKEGQNVTLSCEQNLNHDAMYWYRQDPGQGLRLIYYSQIVNDFQKGDIAEGYSVSREKKESFPLTVTSAQKNPTAFYLCASSTRPSGRAYEQYFGPGTRLTVT.

Worth noting for this clone: At one end the junction does not follow the germline gene, possibly because of a read error. The chain has TRBV11-2 and TRBJ1-5; D gene unclear. The CDR3 contains 13 residues. Germline V CDR1 and CDR2: SGHAT, FQNNGV. In DNA, the CDR3 is TGTGCCAGCAGCCCTATGAGCAGTCAGCCCCAGCATTTT. Protein sequence: CASSPMSSQPQHF.

The chain has TRBV29-1 and TRBJ1-3; D call uncertain. The CDR3 runs 11 residues. Trimming cost V 4 bases and J 0 bases, with 1 base left between them. The germline CDR1 and CDR2 sequences are SQVTM and ANQGSEA. CDR3 residues: CSVGSGNTIYF. The CDR3 nucleotides are TGCAGCGTTGGCTCTGGAAACACCATATATTTT.

In this sample, this clone turned up once. This chain joins TRBV5-1 and TRBJ2-3; D might be TRBD1 or TRBD2, each matching 5 bases. The germline gives CDR1 SGHRS, CDR2 YFSETQ. V gave up 3 bases and J gave up 6 bases, with 26 bases separating them. CDR3 length: 18 residues. The CDR3 is CASSSGGRVRGRADTQYF. For the CDR3, the DNA is TGCGCCAGCAGCTCTGGAGGAAGGGTACGAGGCAGGGCCGATACGCAGTATTTT.

This clone was seen only once. The chain links TRBV27 to TRBJ2-3, with TRBD2 matching 7 bases. The CDR3 loop spans 16 amino acids. Germline CDR1 and CDR2: MNHEY and SMNVEV (reference sequence). The V and J ends lost 2 bases and 1 base, in that order; junction bases with no gene match: 6. The CDR3 nucleotides read TGTGCCAGCAGTTTAGTCGGCGGGAGCGGCACAGATACGCAGTATTTT. Translated: CASSLVGGSGTDTQYF.

The chain recombines TRBV7-2 with TRBJ2-7; 8 nucleotides match TRBD2. With 2 bases clipped from V and 4 bases from J, the junction kept 7 bases outside the gene matches. Germline values: CDR1 SGHTA, CDR2 FQGNSA. This CDR3 is built from 15 residues. The CDR3 protein is CASSLRAGLEYEQYF. The CDR3 nucleotides are TGTGCCAGCAGCTTAAGAGCGGGACTAGAATACGAGCAGTACTTC.

The rearrangement links TRBV21-1 to TRBJ2-6. TRBV21-1 is shown as a pseudogene. The CDR3 spans 16 residues. The CDR3 DNA reads as TGTGCCAGCAGCCATACGGATAGCTCTGGGGCCAACGTCCTGACTTTC. It translates to CASSHTDSSGANVLTF.

The V gene is TRBV28, the J gene TRBJ2-1; tentative D call: TRBD2 (7 bases). Trimming took off 3 bases at V and 5 bases at J, with 11 bases between the two ends. The germline V gene encodes CDR1 MDHEN and CDR2 SYDVKM. This CDR3 has 14 amino acids. The CDR3 reads CASSFGGRDNEQFF. The CDR3 coding sequence is TGTGCCAGCAGTTTCGGGGGGCGCGACAATGAGCAGTTCTTC.

The chain links TRBV15 to TRBJ1-1; 9 bases fit TRBD1. The trim removed 5 bases at V and 6 bases at J, leaving 7 bases unmatched. The germline V gene has CDR1 LNHNV and CDR2 YYDKDF (reference sequence). This CDR3 region has 14 residues. The CDR3 nucleotides are TGTGCCACCAGCTCGGGACAGGGAAAGGCTGAAGCTTTCTTT. Translating gives CATSSGQGKAEAFF.

The chain joins TRBV7-3 to TRBJ1-2; no definite D call. V was pared by 5 bases and J by 7 bases, with 14 bases between. Germline CDR1 is SGHTA and CDR2 is FQGTGA. The CDR3 is 13 residues long. The CDR3 is CASSLVGWRGYTF. The CDR3 nucleotides are TGTGCCAGCAGCCTAGTCGGGTGGCGTGGCTACACCTTC.

The rearrangement uses TRBV28 and TRBJ1-2; weak D call: TRBD1 (6 bases). The CDR3 totals 15 residues. V lost 6 bases to trimming and J lost 4 bases, with 18 bases between them. The germline CDR1 and CDR2 sequences are MDHEN and SYDVKM. This chain's CDR3 is CASSPPYTGAYGYTF. The CDR3 nucleotides are TGTGCCAGCAGCCCTCCCTATACGGGGGCCTATGGCTACACCTTC.

The chain links TRBV28 to TRBJ2-2; D is possibly TRBD2 (6 bases). The CDR3 has 14 residues. Germline V CDR1 and CDR2: MDHEN, SYDVKM. V was trimmed by 6 bases and J by 6 bases, leaving 14 bases between them. The CDR3 DNA reads TGTGCCAGCAGCCGTCGGGAGATGGCCGGGGAGCTGTTTTTT. It encodes CASSRREMAGELFF.

The chain links TRBV28 to TRBJ1-3; D is unresolved. V was pared by 7 bases and J by 0 bases, with 4 bases between. This CDR3 spans 12 amino acids. Germline CDR1 reads MDHEN; CDR2 reads SYDVKM. The chain's CDR3 is CASTSSGNTIYF. As DNA, the CDR3 is TGTGCCAGCACGTCCTCTGGAAACACCATATATTTT. The whole variable domain, remainder taken from reference TRBV28 and TRBJ1-3, is DVKVTQSSRYLVKRTGEKVFLECVQDMDHENMFWYRQDPGLGLRLIYFSYDVKMKEKGDIPEGYSVSREKKERFSLILESASTNQTSMYLCASTSSGNTIYFGEGSWLTVV.

This clone was observed a single time. The V gene is TRBV4-1, the J gene TRBJ1-2; TRBD1 matches at 8 bases. Germline assignment: CDR1 MGHRA and CDR2 YSYEKL. This CDR3 has 16 residues. V was clipped by 3 bases and J by 2 bases; unmatched bases: 8. The DNA for the CDR3 is TGCGCCAGCAGCCAGGACAGGACAGGGAGCAACTATGGCTACACCTTC. Translated, it gives CASSQDRTGSNYGYTF.

The chain uses TRBV19 and TRBJ1-5, with 9 bases identical to TRBD1. Per germline, CDR1 LNHDA and CDR2 SQIVND (reference sequence). Trimming cost V 3 bases and J 4 bases; bases outside gene matches: 7. The CDR3 length is 16 residues. The CDR3 here is CASSIEGTGRNQPQHF. CDR3 bases: TGTGCCAGTAGTATCGAGGGGACAGGGCGAAATCAGCCCCAGCATTTT. The full variable domain, its missing parts supplied by reference TRBV19 and TRBJ1-5, is DGGITQSPKYLFRKEGQNVTLSCEQNLNHDAMYWYRQDPGQGLRLIYYSQIVNDFQKGDIAEGYSVSREKKESFPLTVTSAQKNPTAFYLCASSIEGTGRNQPQHFGDGTRLSIL.

This chain uses TRBV29-1 with TRBJ2-7; maybe TRBD2 (6 bases). The CDR3 spans 15 residues. Trimming removed 4 bases from V and 4 bases from J, with 20 bases in between. The germline V gene has CDR1 SQVTM and CDR2 ANQGSEA. For the CDR3, the DNA is TGCAGCGTTGTTCGCGGTACTATGGAGGGGTACGAGCAGTACTTC. It codes for CSVVRGTMEGYEQYF.

In its sample, this clone was seen once. The chain recombines TRBV6-5 with TRBJ2-3; 7 positions match TRBD2. Germline CDR1 reads MNHEY; CDR2 reads SVGAGI. Trimming cost V 5 bases and J 2 bases; bases outside gene matches: 7. This CDR3 is 15 amino acids long. Here the CDR3 DNA reads TGTGCCAGCAGTCCTAAGCGGGGTATCACAGATACGCAGTATTTT. It is translated as CASSPKRGITDTQYF.

This rearrangement joins TRBV11-2 to TRBJ2-2, with TRBD2 as a possible D gene (6 bases). The CDR3 extends over 15 amino acids. V lost 4 bases and J lost 6, with 15 bases in between. Looked up from germline, CDR1 is SGHAT and CDR2 is FQNNGV. The CDR3 protein is CASSSLRGKAGELFF. CDR3 nucleotides: TGTGCCAGCAGCTCCCTGCGGGGCAAAGCCGGGGAGCTGTTTTTT.

This clone was seen a handful of times. This chain joins TRBV6-5 and TRBJ2-5; D is uncertain. V shed 8 bases and J shed 5 bases, with 15 bases lying between them. Per germline, CDR1 MNHEY and CDR2 SVGAGI. The CDR3 totals 13 residues. The CDR3 DNA reads as TGTGCCAGCCGTTTGGGTGAAGTGGAGACCCAGTACTTC. Translated: CASRLGEVETQYF.